These 20 T cell receptor beta chains were all obtained from the same sample, sequenced in a study of cytotoxic CD8 clonotypes in ibrutinib-treated CLL (dated by TCRdb to the early 2020s). Library preparation was by the immunoSEQ multiplex PCR assay. TCRdb retrieved this table from immuneACCESS and kept in-frame rearrangements only. Not all clones are present; in checked studies, unresolved V genes account for under half, and no reason is known for the remainder. The sample table holds 29,000 or so clones, of which approximately 71% were seen once. The ten largest clones take up around 55% of the sample. Sample time point, as interpreted from the label and publication: roughly 25 months on ibrutinib. The starting material was PBMCs, obtained after 24 months of ibrutinib treatment. The source of these receptors is a human donor with chronic lymphocytic leukemia.

The rearrangement joins TRBV6-6 to TRBJ2-7; D is possibly TRBD2 (6 bases). From germline, CDR1 is MNHNY and CDR2 SVGAGI (reference sequence). The CDR3 is made up of 14 amino acids. With 3 bases removed from V and 3 bases from J, the gap between germline ends came to 12 bases. CDR3 residues: CASSYRGTIYEQYF. The CDR3 nucleotides are TGTGCCAGCAGTTATCGGGGGACCATCTACGAGCAGTACTTC.

A remark on this clone: At one of its ends the junction is not consistent with the germline gene, which may arise from a read error. The rearrangement links TRBV30 to TRBJ1-2, with a possible D match to TRBD1 (5 bases). CDR1 and CDR2 from the germline V gene are GTSNPN and SVGIG (reference sequence). This CDR3 is 11 amino acids long. The CDR3 DNA reads as TGTGCCTGGAGTGTACGGAACCGACAGTCCTTC. Its translation is CAWSVRNRQSF.

This chain links TRBV19 with TRBJ2-7, with 9 bases fitting TRBD1. Unmatched junction bases numbered 8, after V lost 7 bases and J lost 4 bases. The length of the CDR3 is 14 residues. Germline CDR1 and CDR2: LNHDA and SQIVND (reference sequence). The CDR3 loop is CASTMTGGIYEQYF. As DNA, the CDR3 is TGTGCCAGTACCATGACAGGGGGAATATACGAGCAGTACTTC.

This chain links TRBV7-9 with TRBJ1-5; D is undetermined. V was cut by 5 bases and J by 7 bases, with 18 bases left in between. Germline values: CDR1 SEHNR, CDR2 FQNEAQ (reference sequence). The CDR3 runs to 15 residues. CDR3 loop: CASSPPGPRSQPQHF. Here the CDR3 DNA reads TGTGCCAGCAGCCCTCCCGGGCCTCGCTCGCAGCCCCAGCATTTT.

The J gene is TRBJ2-2, the V gene TRBV5-1; TRBD1 matches at 7 bases. Germline V CDR1 and CDR2: SGHRS, YFSETQ. The CDR3 is made up of 15 amino acids. The junction had 7 bases not matched to a gene; V was cut back by 5 bases and J by 3 bases. The CDR3 region is CASSSYRGDTGELFF. The CDR3 DNA sequence: TGCGCCAGCAGTAGTTACAGGGGAGACACCGGGGAGCTGTTTTTT.

This rearrangement joins TRBV29-1 to TRBJ2-7, with TRBD1 matching 7 bases. The trim removed 7 bases at V and 5 bases at J, leaving 8 bases unmatched. CDR3 length: 12 residues. The germline CDR1 and CDR2 sequences are SQVTM and ANQGSEA. CDR3 protein: CSATHRGHEQYF. As DNA, the CDR3 is TGCAGCGCTACCCACAGGGGCCACGAGCAGTACTTC.

The chain links TRBV2 to TRBJ2-3; 11 bases fit TRBD2. CDR1 is SNHLY, CDR2 FYNNEI, per germline. The CDR3 runs to 15 residues. Losses at the gene ends were 6 bases for V and 1 base for J; bases not matched to a gene: 3. The CDR3 spells CASSGTSGGTDTQYF. The CDR3 coding sequence is TGTGCCAGCAGCGGGACTAGCGGAGGCACAGATACGCAGTATTTT.

This clone was recorded a few times. The V and J genes are TRBV9 and TRBJ2-1; D is unresolved. V lost 0 bases to trimming and J lost 2 bases, with 6 bases between them. This CDR3 is built from 14 residues. In germline, CDR1 is SGDLS, CDR2 YYNGEE. Written as DNA, the CDR3 is TGTGCCAGCAGCGTAGGTAATCCCTACAATGAGCAGTTCTTC. Translated, it gives CASSVGNPYNEQFF.

CDR3 coding DNA: TGCGCCAGCAGCCCAGGACAGGGGACATCGAACTATGGCTACACCTTC. Its protein product is CASSPGQGTSNYGYTF. The chain recombines TRBV4-1 with TRBJ1-2; 9 bases match TRBD1. The ends lost 4 bases at V and 2 bases at J; junction bases unmatched: 8. The CDR3 consists of 16 residues. Germline CDR1 and CDR2: MGHRA and YSYEKL.

The CDR3 sequence: CASSAGTHSYEQYF. The CDR3 DNA is TGTGCCAGCAGTGCAGGGACACACTCCTACGAGCAGTACTTC. This rearrangement joins TRBV6-1 to TRBJ2-7; D might be TRBD1 (6 bases). Trimming stripped 4 bases from V and 0 bases from J, with 10 bases between. The CDR3 totals 14 residues. Germline V gene lookup returns CDR1 MNHNS and CDR2 SASEGT.

This clone was recorded only once. The J gene is TRBJ2-5, the V gene TRBV23-1; 9 bases agree with TRBD2. TRBV23-1 counts as an open reading frame of uncertain function. CDR3 length: 16 amino acids. V shed 11 bases and J 4 bases; nucleotides not matched to a gene: 17. The CDR3 DNA reads as TGCGCCCCTAGGGACGGGGGCGGGAGGGATGGAGAGACCCAGTACTTC. Its protein is CAPRDGGGRDGETQYF.

This rearrangement joins TRBV6-5 to TRBJ1-4, with a weak D call TRBD1 (5 bases). Germline V gene sequence: CDR1 MNHEY, CDR2 SVGAGI. CDR3 size: 15 residues. V lost 0 bases to trimming and J lost 4 bases, with 9 bases between them. The CDR3 sequence is CASSYSNRINEKLFF. CDR3 DNA sequence: TGTGCCAGCAGTTACTCGAACAGGATTAATGAAAAACTGTTTTTT.

Written as DNA, the CDR3 is TGTGCCACCAGCAGTACAGGGGGCGTCTACGAGCAGTACTTC. It codes for CATSSTGGVYEQYF. The V and J genes are TRBV15 and TRBJ2-7; 9 bases are shared with TRBD1. Germline trimming cut 3 bases from V and 3 bases from J; bases unmatched to any gene: 3. This CDR3 region has 14 residues. Germline CDR1 reads LNHNV; CDR2 reads YYDKDF (reference sequence).

This rearrangement joins TRBV28 to TRBJ2-7, with D unresolved. The germline CDR1 and CDR2 sequences are MDHEN and SYDVKM. V was shortened by 2 bases and J by 5 bases, with 4 bases between the two germline ends. CDR3 size: 11 residues. The CDR3 protein is CASSLANEQYF. Here the CDR3 DNA reads TGTGCCAGCAGTTTAGCCAACGAGCAGTACTTC.

This clone was counted between two and nine times. V is TRBV27 and J is TRBJ1-1; no clear D. The CDR3 spans 14 residues. Germline V CDR1 and CDR2: MNHEY, SMNVEV (reference sequence). Trimming shortened V by 7 bases and J by 1 base, and 13 bases separated the two germline ends. The CDR3 is CASTPQFPNTEAFF. The CDR3, as DNA: TGTGCCAGCACCCCCCAATTCCCGAACACTGAAGCTTTCTTT.

This clone was seen a handful of times. V usage is TRBV6-1 and J usage is TRBJ2-7; possibly TRBD2 for D (5 bases). Trimming pared 6 bases from V and 6 bases from J, leaving 15 bases between. The CDR3 has 13 amino acids. From germline, CDR1 is MNHNS and CDR2 SASEGT. The CDR3 nucleotides are TGTGCCAGCAGCCATAACTTCCGGGGCGAGCAGTACTTC. Encoded protein: CASSHNFRGEQYF.

CDR3 sequence reads: CASSRPGLAGSNTGELFF. CDR3 nucleotide sequence: TGTGCCAGCAGCCGCCCGGGACTAGCGGGGTCGAACACCGGGGAGCTGTTTTTT. J is TRBJ2-2 and V is TRBV11-2; 13 nucleotides line up with TRBD2. Germline V gives CDR1 SGHAT, CDR2 FQNNGV. The CDR3 is 18 residues long. Germline trimming cut 5 bases from V and 0 bases from J; bases unmatched to any gene: 6.

This chain joins TRBV9 and TRBJ2-3, with D possibly called TRBD1 or TRBD2 (5 bases each). The V and J ends lost 9 bases and 2 bases respectively, with 13 bases between them. The CDR3 is 13 residues long. From germline, CDR1 is SGDLS and CDR2 YYNGEE. As DNA, the CDR3 is TGTGCCACCGGGAAGGGGCCCACAGATACGCAGTATTTT. Its protein is CATGKGPTDTQYF. The variable domain in full, with the rest retrieved from reference TRBV9 and TRBJ2-3, is DSGVTQTPKHLITATGQRVTLRCSPRSGDLSVYWYQQSLDQGLQFLIQYYNGEERAKGNILERFSAQQFPDLHSELNLSSLELGDSALYFCATGKGPTDTQYFGPGTRLTVL.

This clone has more than one count but fewer than ten. Within the sample, other DNA sequences also encode this same CDR3. In DNA, the CDR3 is TGTGCCTGGAGTGTTTCTGGGGGTGAGCAGTTCTTC. It yields the protein CAWSVSGGEQFF. The chain carries TRBV30 and TRBJ2-1; D might be TRBD1 or TRBD2, each matching 5 bases. The V end lost 0 bases, the J end lost 9 bases, and 9 bases lay between the germline ends. CDR1 and CDR2 (germline): GTSNPN, SVGIG (reference sequence). The CDR3 has 12 amino acids.

This chain links TRBV21-1 with TRBJ1-1. TRBV21-1 is annotated as a pseudogene. The CDR3 runs to 18 residues. The DNA of the CDR3 is TGTGCCAGCAGCGAAGACAGGCACCCGGGGGGACAGAACACTGAAGCTTTCTTT. Amino acids: CASSEDRHPGGQNTEAFF.